A selection of T cell receptor beta chains follows, all from one sample in a study of T-cell reconstitution after alpha-beta-depleted transplantation in children. TCRdb itself ran the PCR reads through MiXCR, one entry per CDR3 protein. This sample has 120,000 to 150,000 distinct CDR3 sequences, with around 8.8% found just once. This sample comprised PBMCs, mostly from graft donor cells, obtained 180 days after TCRalphabeta/CD19-depleted stem cell transplant. These TCRs come from a female patient aged 2-10 years who had a stem cell transplant for congenital amegakaryocytic thrombocytopenia, so the T cells may come from the graft donor. Each CDR3 is given with its conserved first and last residue. Each record gives: V gene, D gene, CDR3 length, J gene, clone size, CDR3 DNA, CDR3 protein. The D gene is left open where the match is weak. A row's size may be missing; if present it is once, few, many or a size class.

TRBV20-1	TRBD2	16	TRBJ2-7	NA	TGCAGTGCTAACCCCACGGGGGGGAGGGGCGCCTACGAGCAGTACTTC	CSANPTGGRGAYEQYF
TRBV12-3/TRBV12-4	NA	18	TRBJ2-3	few	TGTGCCAGCCTCCAGAGTAGCGGTCCTCCCCCCAGCACAGATACGCAGTATTTT	CASLQSSGPPPSTDTQYF
TRBV5-6	TRBD2	17	TRBJ2-3	many	TGTGCCAGTAGAGGACTAGCGGGAGGGTCTAGCACAGATACGCAGTATTTT	CASRGLAGGSSTDTQYF
TRBV7-8	TRBD1	15	TRBJ1-6	few	TGTGCCAGCAGCTTAAGGACAGGCTCTAATTCACCCCTCCACTTT	CASSLRTGSNSPLHF
TRBV4-1	TRBD1	16	TRBJ1-4	many	TGCGCCAGCAGCCAAGATTTCGAACAGGGGCGGGAAAAACTGTTTTTT	CASSQDFEQGREKLFF
TRBV20-1	NA	15	TRBJ1-6	NA	TGCAGTGCTAGAGATTTCCAGGTGCTGAATTCACCCCTCCACTTT	CSARDFQVLNSPLHF
TRBV6-5	TRBD2	14	TRBJ2-7	NA	TGTGCCAGCAGTTTACGGCGGGAGGCTACGAAGCAGTACTTC	CASSLRREATKQYF
TRBV19	TRBD1	15	TRBJ1-1	NA	TGTGCCAGTAGCCCTAACAGGGGGCGAGCCAATGAAGCTTTCTTT	CASSPNRGRANEAFF
TRBV10-1	NA	15	TRBJ1-1	NA	TGCGCCAGCAGTGAGGCGGGAAGGTCGGACACTGAAGCTTTCTTT	CASSEAGRSDTEAFF
TRBV3-1	TRBD2	15	TRBJ2-1	many	TGTGCCAGCAGCCAGCGGGGGTCCCCGATCAATGAGCAGTTCTTC	CASSQRGSPINEQFF
TRBV12-3/TRBV12-4	NA	18	TRBJ2-5	many	TGTGCCAGCAGTGGCTCGGCGGGGTGGGGGGCAGTCCAAGAGACCCAGTACTTC	CASSGSAGWGAVQETQYF
TRBV4-2	TRBD2	17	TRBJ2-7	many	TGTGCCAGCAGCCAAGACGATACGGGACTACCACCCTACGAGCAGTACTTC	CASSQDDTGLPPYEQYF
TRBV30	NA	12	TRBJ2-7	NA	TGTGCCTGGAGTGTTCGGTGGTACGAGCAGTACTTC	CAWSVRWYEQYF
TRBV5-1	NA	14	TRBJ2-1	NA	TGCACCAGCAGTTCGGAGCTGGACTACAATGAGCAGTTCTTC	CTSSSELDYNEQFF
TRBV7-2	NA	12	TRBJ1-1	many	TGTGCCAGCAGCTTGGGGGCCACTGAAGCTTTCTTT	CASSLGATEAFF
TRBV6-4	NA	15	TRBJ2-2	few	TGTGCCAGCAGCCTACAGGGTATGAACACCGGGGAGCTGTTTTTT	CASSLQGMNTGELFF
TRBV19	TRBD2	14	TRBJ2-1	many	TGTGCCAGTTCTCTAGCGGGAGTGTACAATGAGCAGTTCTTC	CASSLAGVYNEQFF
TRBV28	TRBD1	13	TRBJ1-6	many	TGTGCCAGCACCGAGGGGGCCCGGGGAGCCCTCCACTTT	CASTEGARGALHF
TRBV10-3	TRBD2	19	TRBJ2-3	many	TGTGCCATCAGTGGTTACTCCGGGACTAGCATGCATAGCACAGATACGCAGTATTTT	CAISGYSGTSMHSTDTQYF
TRBV11-2	NA	15	TRBJ1-1	NA	TGTGCCAGCAGCCTGTTGGGACGGGATTACACTGAAGCTTTCTTT	CASSLLGRDYTEAFF
TRBV4-1	NA	16	TRBJ1-1	many	TGCGCCAGCAGCCAAGTTCCCCAAAATTGGGAGACTGAAGCTTTCTTT	CASSQVPQNWETEAFF
TRBV28	NA	12	TRBJ2-3	many	TGTGCCAGCAGTTTATTAACAGATACGCAGTATTTT	CASSLLTDTQYF
TRBV7-9	NA	16	TRBJ1-1	few	TGTGCCAGCAGCTTCGGTGTGAGGACCGGGAACACTGAAGCTTTCTTT	CASSFGVRTGNTEAFF
TRBV10-3	NA	18	TRBJ1-5	many	TGTGCCATCAGTGAGTCTTTGTGGGGAAATGCGGGGGATCAGCCCCAGCATTTT	CAISESLWGNAGDQPQHF
TRBV12-3/TRBV12-4	NA	15	TRBJ1-6	many	TGTGCCAGCAGTGGGAGGGATAAGAGAGGTTCACCCCTCCACTTT	CASSGRDKRGSPLHF
TRBV5-6	TRBD2	13	TRBJ2-3	many	TGTGCCAGCAGCCTCGGGAGGGGTGATACGCAGTATTTT	CASSLGRGDTQYF
TRBV28	TRBD1	17	TRBJ2-2	many	TGTGCCAGCAGTGTTGCAGGGGGACCCGCGAACACCGGGGAGCTGTTTTTT	CASSVAGGPANTGELFF
TRBV2	TRBD2	15	TRBJ2-7	few	TGTGCCAGCAGTGAAAGACTAGCGGGAGCGGACGAGCAGTACTTC	CASSERLAGADEQYF
TRBV6-1	TRBD1	14	TRBJ1-2	many	TGTGCCAGCAGAGATCCACAGGGGGCGCGAGGCTACACCTTC	CASRDPQGARGYTF
TRBV6-2/TRBV6-3	NA	12	TRBJ1-2	few	TGTGCCAGCAGTTACAGAGACAGCGACTACACCTTC	CASSYRDSDYTF
TRBV6-1	TRBD1	15	TRBJ2-7	few	TGTGCCAGCAATGGCCGGGACAGGGGTAGTCTCGAGCAGTACTTC	CASNGRDRGSLEQYF
TRBV28	NA	18	TRBJ1-3	many	TGTGCCAGCAGCTCCTCCGGTGGCGGGGCGATCTCTGGAAACACCATATATTTT	CASSSSGGGAISGNTIYF
TRBV4-2	NA	18	TRBJ2-3	NA	TGTGCCAGCAGCCAAGACCTCCTTGCGGGAAGACTGGGAGATACGCAGTATTTT	CASSQDLLAGRLGDTQYF
TRBV12-3/TRBV12-4	TRBD2	14	TRBJ2-7	many	TGTGCCAGCATTGCACCCGGGGGGGCTGGTGAGCAGTACTTC	CASIAPGGAGEQYF
TRBV20-1	TRBD1	11	TRBJ2-7	NA	TGCAGTGCCCAGACAGGGGACGAGCAGTACTTC	CSAQTGDEQYF
TRBV28	NA	13	TRBJ2-1	many	TGTGCCAGCAGTTACAGGCCCGCTGATGAGCAGTTCTTC	CASSYRPADEQFF
TRBV20-1	TRBD1	14	TRBJ1-6	many	TGCAGTGCCCATAGACAGGGGGCAGGTTCACCCCTCCACTTT	CSAHRQGAGSPLHF
TRBV20-1	TRBD2	17	TRBJ2-7	few	TGCAGTGCTAGAGATTGGGGACTAGCACCCAGCTCCTACGAGCAGTACTTC	CSARDWGLAPSSYEQYF
TRBV11-1	TRBD2	16	TRBJ2-5	NA	TGTGCCAGCAGCTTAGGTGGGAGGGCCTTCCAAGAGACCCAGTACTTC	CASSLGGRAFQETQYF
TRBV9	NA	15	TRBJ2-2	many	TGTGCCAGCAGCGTAACCGGGAGAGACACCGGGGAGCTGTTTTTT	CASSVTGRDTGELFF
TRBV5-1	NA	13	TRBJ1-1	NA	TGCGCCAGCAGCGAGCGACCGAACACTGAAGCTTTCTTT	CASSERPNTEAFF